These 11 T cell receptor beta chains came from one sample sequenced in a study of blood T cells in healthy people across ages. PCR was performed a second time for about 7 to 12 cycles using a sample-barcoded 5' primer and a J-beta primer mix. TCRdb itself ran the 5' RACE reads through MiXCR, one entry per CDR3 protein. The table records about 680,000 distinct CDR3 sequences, about 52% of them present only once. The sample taken for sequencing was blood. Receptor source: a woman aged 55-70 years in good health.

The chain carries TRBV20-1 and TRBJ2-7; perhaps D is TRBD1 or TRBD2 (5 bases each). CDR3 length: 14 residues. Deletions cut 0 bases from V and 5 bases from J, with 14 bases between. CDR1 and CDR2 from the germline V gene are DFQATT and SNEGSKA (reference sequence). In nucleotides, the CDR3 is TGCAGTGCTAGAGAAGGGACCTCCCCCAACGAGCAGTACTTC. Translated: CSAREGTSPNEQYF.

V usage is TRBV6-1 and J usage is TRBJ2-5; no reliable D call. The assigned J gene may be wrong: the sequence end matches TRBJ2-7 better. This CDR3 region has 14 residues. CDR1 MNHNS and CDR2 SASEGT come from the germline V gene. CDR3 bases: TGTGCCAGCAGTGAAGGTGGTCCCACCTACGAGCAGTACTTC. Its translation is CASSEGGPTYEQYF.

The chain uses TRBV28 and TRBJ2-1, with 9 bases aligning to TRBD2. V shed 2 bases and J 1 base; nucleotides not matched to a gene: 6. Germline CDR1 reads MDHEN; CDR2 reads SYDVKM. CDR3 length: 17 residues. This chain's CDR3 is CASSLGGGGRSYNEQFF. For the CDR3, the DNA is TGTGCCAGCAGTTTAGGCGGGGGGGGGAGGTCCTACAATGAGCAGTTCTTC.

This rearrangement joins TRBV10-3 to TRBJ2-3; 12 positions agree with TRBD2. Germline V gene data show CDR1 as ENHRY and CDR2 as SYGVKD. The V gene end was trimmed by 10 bases and the J gene end by 2 bases; junction bases not matched to a gene: 4. The CDR3 length is 14 residues. For the CDR3, the DNA is TGTGCCACCGCTAGCGGGAGGGACACAGATACGCAGTATTTT. It is translated as CATASGRDTDTQYF.

The chain uses TRBV24-1 and TRBJ1-2, with D possibly matching TRBD1 (6 bases). CDR3 size: 13 residues. V lost 4 bases to trimming and J lost 8 bases, with 13 bases between them. The V gene's germline CDR1 is KGHDR and CDR2 SFDVKD. The CDR3 DNA reads TGTGCCACCAGTGAAATTACAGGGAGAGGCTACACCTTC. Translation: CATSEITGRGYTF.

This chain joins TRBV20-1 and TRBJ2-7; 9 bases match TRBD2. After removal of 0 bases from V and 7 bases from J, the junction contained 16 bases not matched to a gene. CDR3 length: 17 residues. Germline V CDR1 and CDR2: DFQATT, SNEGSKA (reference sequence). The CDR3 nucleotides read TGCAGTGCTAGAGATCTGGCGGGAGGGAGCATATACAATGAGCAGTACTTC. Protein product: CSARDLAGGSIYNEQYF.

This clonotype appeared many times. Here the CDR3 DNA reads TGTGCCAGCAGTCTGACTAGCGGGAGTCCCTACGAGCAGTACTTC. Translated: CASSLTSGSPYEQYF. The rearrangement links TRBV28 to TRBJ2-7; 12 bases line up with TRBD2. CDR1 and CDR2 (germline): MDHEN, SYDVKM. Trimming took 5 bases from V and 2 from J; bases not matched to a gene: 4. This CDR3 is 15 amino acids long.

The rearrangement links TRBV3-1 to TRBJ2-1; 7 positions agree with TRBD2. V was clipped by 1 base and J by 7 bases; unmatched bases: 1. The V gene's germline CDR1 is LGHDT and CDR2 YNNKEL (reference sequence). This CDR3 region has 13 residues. The CDR3 coding sequence is TGTGCCAGCAGCCAAGGGGAGGGGAATGAGCAGTTCTTC. Protein: CASSQGEGNEQFF.

As to this clonotype: Germline is not matched at one junction end, which may reflect a read error. The chain combines TRBV27 with TRBJ2-1; no reliable D call. CDR3 size: 15 residues. In germline, CDR1 is MNHEY, CDR2 SMNVEV (reference sequence). CDR3 DNA sequence: TGTGCCAGCGGTGTCCACGCGAGCTCCTACAACGAGCAGTTCTTC. Translating gives CASGVHASSYNEQFF.

The chain recombines TRBV24-1 with TRBJ2-2, with D possibly being TRBD2 (5 bases). This CDR3 is 16 amino acids long. The germline CDR1 and CDR2 sequences are KGHDR and SFDVKD. Deletions cut 3 bases from V and 4 bases from J, with 14 bases between. The CDR3 DNA is TGTGCCACCAGTGATCCACCGGGAAGGAGCACCGGGGAGCTGTTTTTT. Protein: CATSDPPGRSTGELFF.

This chain links TRBV30 with TRBJ2-5; tentatively, D is TRBD2 (6 bases). Germline V gene sequence: CDR1 GTSNPN, CDR2 SVGIG (reference sequence). The germline V and J ends were trimmed by 3 bases and 7 bases, with 9 bases remaining between them. CDR3 length: 11 amino acids. This CDR3 is CAWRAGRTQYF. As DNA, the CDR3 is TGTGCCTGGAGGGCGGGAAGGACCCAGTACTTC. The full variable domain, rest sourced from reference TRBV30 and TRBJ2-5, is SQTIHQWPATLVQPVGSPLSLECTVEGTSNPNLYWYRQAAGRGLQLLFYSVGIGQISSEVPQNLSASRPQDRQFILSSKKLLLSDSGFYLCAWRAGRTQYFGPGTRLLVL.